This T cell receptor beta chain originates from a study of beta chain features in type 1 diabetes. Study summary: Researchers looked at roughly 100,000,000 sorted cells across all samples. General study findings and limits: People with Type 1 diabetes carried modestly yet significantly shorter TCRB CDR3s in all four CD4+ subsets. Relative to healthy donors, patients appeared to have naive, central memory and Treg TCRB repertoires that were more similar.

Every isolated RNA sample was fully reverse transcribed, so sequencing captured expressed TCRB transcripts. Measured with immunoSEQ multiplex PCR; TCRdb has only the in-frame clones, and not every one. Here the sample spans over 200,000 clones, about a tenth being singletons. This clone occurred a few times. Its antigen is still unknown. The TCR comes from a man younger than 40 with type 1 diabetes. Sequences were obtained from naive CD4+ T cells from blood.

Here the CDR3 reads CASSYLGGYSNQPQHF. CDR3 DNA sequence: TGTGCCAGCAGTTACCTCGGGGGTTATAGCAATCAGCCCCAGCATTTT. This chain links TRBV28 with TRBJ1-5; D might be TRBD1 (5 bases). V lost 4 bases to trimming and J lost 0 bases, with 13 bases between them. The germline CDR1 and CDR2 sequences are MDHEN and SYDVKM. The CDR3 is made up of 16 amino acids.